The sample holds one count of the clone carrying this T cell receptor (beta chain). Sequencing used immunoSEQ multiplex PCR; TCRdb keeps in-frame clones, though not all of them. The sample lists approximately 140,000 clones, just under 85% occurring once. The data derive from a study of blood T cell repertoires in COVID-19. Study overall: The samples span acute and convalescent COVID-19 from the United States, Italy and Spain.

This CDR3 comprises 14 residues. CDR1 and CDR2 from the germline V gene are SGHTA and FQGNSA. Trimming stripped 1 base from V and 0 bases from J, with 7 bases between. V is TRBV7-2 and J is TRBJ2-7; no reliable D call. The material sequenced was PBMCs or T cells enriched from blood (not recorded which). The sequence was collected from a woman in her forties or fifties with acute COVID-19. The CDR3 reads CASSLGFSSYEQYF. CDR3 DNA: TGTGCCAGCAGCTTAGGGTTCAGCTCCTACGAGCAGTACTTC.